This T cell receptor (beta chain) was recorded in a study of cytomegalovirus exposure and HLA in healthy donors. About the study: The approximately 130 validation repertoires matched the approximately 670 first-cohort repertoires in platform, a later analysis reported. Overall study findings and caveats: Most TCR sequences were uncommon, yet certain public TCRs appeared in many donors. Cytomegalovirus status, reportedly, was diagnosed with high specificity and sensitivity by the classifier. Cytomegalovirus association was listed for around 170 TCR beta chains.

A note on this clone: Its antigen is not known.

Germline CDR1 and CDR2: WNHNN and SYGVQD (reference sequence). With 1 base removed from V and 0 bases from J, the gap between germline ends came to 9 bases. This CDR3 contains 15 residues. The assay was immunoSEQ multiplex PCR, and TCRdb's table has in-frame clones only and misses some. The sample lists fewer than 400,000 clones, 88% occurring once. This chain connects TRBV10-1 to TRBJ1-1; no reliable D call. The source of this sequence is a man in his thirties or forties in good health and CMV-seronegative. Material for sequencing was PBMCs. The chain's CDR3 is CASSEFGGLNTEAFF. In nucleotides, the CDR3 is TGCGCCAGCAGTGAGTTCGGAGGCCTGAACACTGAAGCTTTCTTT.